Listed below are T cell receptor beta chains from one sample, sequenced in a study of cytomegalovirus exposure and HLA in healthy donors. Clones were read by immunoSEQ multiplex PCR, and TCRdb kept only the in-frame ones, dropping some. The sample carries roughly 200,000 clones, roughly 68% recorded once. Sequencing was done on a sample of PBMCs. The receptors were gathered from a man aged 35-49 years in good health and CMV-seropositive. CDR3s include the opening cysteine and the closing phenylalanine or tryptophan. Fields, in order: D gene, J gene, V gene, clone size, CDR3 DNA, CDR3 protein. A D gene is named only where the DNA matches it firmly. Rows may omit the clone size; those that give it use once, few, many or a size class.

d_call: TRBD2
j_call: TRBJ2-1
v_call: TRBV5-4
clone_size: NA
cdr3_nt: TGTGCCAGCAGCTTGGGGGGTCTAGCGGGAGGCAATGAGCAGTTCTTC
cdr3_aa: CASSLGGLAGGNEQFF

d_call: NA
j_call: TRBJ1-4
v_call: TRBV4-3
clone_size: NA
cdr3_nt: TGCGCCAGCAGCCAAGACGGGGGGCCTAATGAAAAACTGTTTTTT
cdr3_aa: CASSQDGGPNEKLFF

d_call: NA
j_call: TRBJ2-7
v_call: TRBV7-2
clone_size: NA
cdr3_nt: TGTGCCAGCAGCTCTGCCAGGCAGTCGCGATACGAGCAGTACTTC
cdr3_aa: CASSSARQSRYEQYF

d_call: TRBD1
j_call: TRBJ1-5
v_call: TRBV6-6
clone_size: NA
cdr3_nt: TGTGCCAGCAGCTTACAGGGGAATCAGCCCCAGCATTTT
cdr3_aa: CASSLQGNQPQHF

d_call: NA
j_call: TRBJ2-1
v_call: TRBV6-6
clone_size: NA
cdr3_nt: TGTGCCAGCACCAGCGTTCCCTACAATGAGCAGTTCTTC
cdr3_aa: CASTSVPYNEQFF

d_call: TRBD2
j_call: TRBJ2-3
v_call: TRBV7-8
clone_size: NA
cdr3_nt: TGTGCCAGCAGCTTACGACTAGCGGGGGCACTAGCAGATACGCAGTATTTT
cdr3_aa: CASSLRLAGALADTQYF

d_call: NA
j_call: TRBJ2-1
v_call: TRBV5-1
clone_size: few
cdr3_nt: TGCGCCAGCAGCTTGGCCCCTTACTCGGGGATATACAATGAGCAGTTCTTC
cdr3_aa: CASSLAPYSGIYNEQFF

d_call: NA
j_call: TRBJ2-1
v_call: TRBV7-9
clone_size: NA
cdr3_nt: TGTGCCAGCAGCCAGGCCCAGTCCATCTACAATGAGCAGTTCTTC
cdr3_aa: CASSQAQSIYNEQFF

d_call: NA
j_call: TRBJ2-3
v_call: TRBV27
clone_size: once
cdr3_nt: TGTGCCAGCAGTTTATCTCGAGGGATTAGTACAGATACGCAGTATTTT
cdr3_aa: CASSLSRGISTDTQYF

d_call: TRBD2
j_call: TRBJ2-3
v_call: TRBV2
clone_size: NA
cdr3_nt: TGTGCCAGCAGTGAAGGGCCCGGTGGGACTAGACTCACAGATACGCAGTATTTT
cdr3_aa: CASSEGPGGTRLTDTQYF

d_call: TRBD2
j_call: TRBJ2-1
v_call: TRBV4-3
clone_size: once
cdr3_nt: TGCGCCAGCAGCCAAGAATTGACCAGCGGGGGGGCCGGTGTCGATGAGCAGTTCTTC
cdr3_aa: CASSQELTSGGAGVDEQFF

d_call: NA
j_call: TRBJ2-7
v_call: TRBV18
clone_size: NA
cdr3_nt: TGTGCCAGCTCAGCTGTAGGGGACTTATTCCGCGAGCAGTACTTC
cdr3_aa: CASSAVGDLFREQYF

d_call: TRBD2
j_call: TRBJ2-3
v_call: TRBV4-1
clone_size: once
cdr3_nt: TGCGCCAGCAGCCGAGAGACTAGCGGGGGGGCAGATACGCAGTATTTT
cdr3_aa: CASSRETSGGADTQYF

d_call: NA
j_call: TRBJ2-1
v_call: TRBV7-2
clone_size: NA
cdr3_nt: TGTGCCAGCAGCTTAGGGGGCTCACGTTCCCATGAGCAGTTCTTC
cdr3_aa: CASSLGGSRSHEQFF

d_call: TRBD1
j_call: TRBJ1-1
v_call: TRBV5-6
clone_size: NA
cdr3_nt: TGTGCCAGCAGCCGGACAGGGCCAACTGAAGCTTTCTTT
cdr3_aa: CASSRTGPTEAFF

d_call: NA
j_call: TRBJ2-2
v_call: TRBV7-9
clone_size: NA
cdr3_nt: TGTTCCAGCAGCTTAATGGGAGAGGAGCTGTTTTTT
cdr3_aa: CSSSLMGEELFF

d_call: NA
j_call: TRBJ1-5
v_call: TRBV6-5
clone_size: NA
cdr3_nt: TGTGCCAGCAGTCCAGTGTTTAGCAATCAGCCCCAGCATTTT
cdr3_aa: CASSPVFSNQPQHF

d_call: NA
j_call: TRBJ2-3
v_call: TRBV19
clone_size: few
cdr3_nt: TGTGCCAGTAGTAGGGCAGAAGGCACAGATACGCAGTATTTT
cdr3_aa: CASSRAEGTDTQYF

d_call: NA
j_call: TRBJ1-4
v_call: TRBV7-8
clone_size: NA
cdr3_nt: TGTGCCAGCAGCTCCGGGCCCCAGGGGAGCGAAAAACTGTTTTTT
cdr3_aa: CASSSGPQGSEKLFF

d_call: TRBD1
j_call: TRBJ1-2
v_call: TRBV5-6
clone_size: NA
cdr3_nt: TGTGCCAGCAGCTTGAAAAAGGGCGACAGGGGATTCGGCTACACCTTC
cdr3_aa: CASSLKKGDRGFGYTF

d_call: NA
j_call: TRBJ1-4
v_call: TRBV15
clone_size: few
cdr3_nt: TGTGCCACCAGCAGGGATACAGAAAGTAATGAAAAACTGTTTTTT
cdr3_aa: CATSRDTESNEKLFF

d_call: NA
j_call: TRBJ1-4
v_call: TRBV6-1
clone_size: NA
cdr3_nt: TGTGCCAGCAGCCCCTTCGGTGAAAAACTGTTTTTT
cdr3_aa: CASSPFGEKLFF

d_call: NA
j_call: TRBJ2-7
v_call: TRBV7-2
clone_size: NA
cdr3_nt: TGTGCCAGCAGCTCCGGAGTAGCGTCTTCCTACGAGCAGTACTTC
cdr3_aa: CASSSGVASSYEQYF

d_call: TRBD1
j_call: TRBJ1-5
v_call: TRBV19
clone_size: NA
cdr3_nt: TGTGCCAGTAGCCACGGACAGGCGAACAATCAGCCCCAGCATTTT
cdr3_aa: CASSHGQANNQPQHF

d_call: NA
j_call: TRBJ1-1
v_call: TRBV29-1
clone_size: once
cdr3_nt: TGCAGCGTTGTCCCCCACGGCGGCAGTGAAGCTTTCTTT
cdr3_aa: CSVVPHGGSEAFF

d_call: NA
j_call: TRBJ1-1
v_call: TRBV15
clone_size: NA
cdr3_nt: TGTGCCACCAGCAGAGGGCGCGGGGGGGGCAACACTGAAGCTTTCTTT
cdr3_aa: CATSRGRGGGNTEAFF

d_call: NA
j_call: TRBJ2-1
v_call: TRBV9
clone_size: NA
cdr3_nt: TGTGCCAGCAGCGTAGAGAGGGACAATGAGCAGTTCTTC
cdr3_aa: CASSVERDNEQFF

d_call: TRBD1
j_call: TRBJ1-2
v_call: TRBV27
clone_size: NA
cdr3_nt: TGTGCCAGCAGTGCCGGACCGGGACAGGGGAACTATGGCTACACCTTC
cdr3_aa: CASSAGPGQGNYGYTF

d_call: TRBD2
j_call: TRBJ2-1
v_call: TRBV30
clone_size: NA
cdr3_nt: TGTGCCTGGAGTGGGAAGGGGCTAGCGGGCCACGGCGATGAGCAGTTCTTC
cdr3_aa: CAWSGKGLAGHGDEQFF

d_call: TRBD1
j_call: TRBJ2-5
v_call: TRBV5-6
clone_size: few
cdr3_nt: TGTGCCAGCAGCTTCTCTCGGACAGGCCGGGAGACCCAGTACTTC
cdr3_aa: CASSFSRTGRETQYF

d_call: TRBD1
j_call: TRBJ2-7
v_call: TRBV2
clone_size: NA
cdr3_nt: TGTGCCAGCAGTGAAAGGGGACAGGGGTCAACCTCCTACGAGCAGTACTTC
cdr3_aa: CASSERGQGSTSYEQYF

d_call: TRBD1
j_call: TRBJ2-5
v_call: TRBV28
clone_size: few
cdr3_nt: TGTGCCAGCAGTTTAACAGGGGGAACCCTCCAAGAGACCCAGTACTTC
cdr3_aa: CASSLTGGTLQETQYF

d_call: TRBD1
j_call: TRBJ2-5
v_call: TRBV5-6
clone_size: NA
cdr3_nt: TGTGCCAGCAGCTTGGGCAGGGGGTACGAGACCCAGTACTTC
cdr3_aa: CASSLGRGYETQYF

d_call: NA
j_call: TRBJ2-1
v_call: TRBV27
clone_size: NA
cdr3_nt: TGTGCCAGCAGTTTACCACTTATCACAGGGTACAATGAGCAGTTCTTC
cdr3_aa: CASSLPLITGYNEQFF

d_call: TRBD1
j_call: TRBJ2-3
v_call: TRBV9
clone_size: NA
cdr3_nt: TGTGCCAGCAGCGGAGGGACAGTTCTAGCCACAGATACGCAGTATTTT
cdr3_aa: CASSGGTVLATDTQYF

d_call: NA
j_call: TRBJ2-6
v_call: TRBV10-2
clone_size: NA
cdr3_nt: TGCGCCAGCAGAGCGGGACAAACTGGGGCCAACGTCCTGACTTTC
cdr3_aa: CASRAGQTGANVLTF

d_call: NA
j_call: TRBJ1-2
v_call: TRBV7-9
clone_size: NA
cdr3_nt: TGTTCCAGCAGCTTATCGGCGGGCTATGGCTACACCTTC
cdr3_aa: CSSSLSAGYGYTF

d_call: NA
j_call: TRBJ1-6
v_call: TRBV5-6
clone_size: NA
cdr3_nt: TGTGCCAGCAGCATAATTCGGCAGGGTTCACCCCTCCACTTT
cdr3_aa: CASSIIRQGSPLHF

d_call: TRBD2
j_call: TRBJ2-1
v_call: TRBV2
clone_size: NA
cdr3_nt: TGTGCCAGCAGTCTTTTTAGCGGGGGGTGGTATGAGCAGTTCTTC
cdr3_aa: CASSLFSGGWYEQFF

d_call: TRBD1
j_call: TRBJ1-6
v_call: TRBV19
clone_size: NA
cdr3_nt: TGTGCCAGTAGTGTCGAGAGGGGGACAGTGTATTCACCCCTCCACTTT
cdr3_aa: CASSVERGTVYSPLHF

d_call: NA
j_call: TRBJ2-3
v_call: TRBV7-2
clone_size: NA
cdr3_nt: TGTGCCAGCAGAGAGTTAAACACAGATACGCAGTATTTT
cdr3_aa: CASRELNTDTQYF

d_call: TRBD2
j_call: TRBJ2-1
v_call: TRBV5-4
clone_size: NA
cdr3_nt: TGTGCCAGCAGCGATCACAGCGGGGGGGCCGTAGATGAGCAGTTCTTC
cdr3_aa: CASSDHSGGAVDEQFF

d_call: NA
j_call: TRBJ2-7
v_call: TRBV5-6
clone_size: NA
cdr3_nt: TGTGCCAGCAGCCGTAGCGGCTACGAGCAGTACTTC
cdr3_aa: CASSRSGYEQYF

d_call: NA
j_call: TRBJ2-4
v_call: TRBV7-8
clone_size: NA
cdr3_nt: TGTGCCAGCAGCTTAGCTACTGTAAACATTCAGTACTTC
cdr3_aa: CASSLATVNIQYF

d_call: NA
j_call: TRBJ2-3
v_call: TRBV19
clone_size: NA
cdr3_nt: TGTGCCAGTAGTACGATCCGACGGGGAATCGGGGCAGATACGCAGTATTTT
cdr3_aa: CASSTIRRGIGADTQYF

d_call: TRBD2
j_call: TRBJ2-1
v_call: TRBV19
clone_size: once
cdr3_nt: TGTGCCAGTAGTCGGAGCGGGGGAACCTACAATGAGCAGTTCTTC
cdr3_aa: CASSRSGGTYNEQFF

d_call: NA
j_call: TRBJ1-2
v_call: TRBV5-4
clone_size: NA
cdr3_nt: TGTGCCAGCAGCTTGGCCAACAAGAACTATGGCTACACCTTC
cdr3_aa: CASSLANKNYGYTF

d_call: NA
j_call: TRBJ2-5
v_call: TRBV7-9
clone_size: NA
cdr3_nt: TGTGCCAGCAGCCGTGACAGTGAACAAGAGACCCAGTACTTC
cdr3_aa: CASSRDSEQETQYF

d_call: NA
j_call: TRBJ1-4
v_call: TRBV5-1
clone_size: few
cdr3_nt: TGCGCCAGCAGCCCAACTGGGGGAGGCGGCGGTGAAAAACTGTTTTTT
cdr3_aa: CASSPTGGGGGEKLFF

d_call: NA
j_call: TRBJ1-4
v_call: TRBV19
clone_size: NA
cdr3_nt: TGTGCCAGTAGTATACCACAGGGTATTGGTGAAAAACTGTTTTTT
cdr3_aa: CASSIPQGIGEKLFF

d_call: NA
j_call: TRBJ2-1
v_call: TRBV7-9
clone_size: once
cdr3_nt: TGTGCCAGCAGCTGGGACTTCACGCCCTACAATGAGCAGTTCTTC
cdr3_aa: CASSWDFTPYNEQFF

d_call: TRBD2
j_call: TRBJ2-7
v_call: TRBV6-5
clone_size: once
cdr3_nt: TGTGCCAGCAGATTAGCGGGGACCTACGAGCAGTACTTC
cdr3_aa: CASRLAGTYEQYF

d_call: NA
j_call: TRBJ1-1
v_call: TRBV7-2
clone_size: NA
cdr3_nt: TGTGCCAGCAGCCCCCGCACTGAAGCTTTCTTT
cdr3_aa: CASSPRTEAFF